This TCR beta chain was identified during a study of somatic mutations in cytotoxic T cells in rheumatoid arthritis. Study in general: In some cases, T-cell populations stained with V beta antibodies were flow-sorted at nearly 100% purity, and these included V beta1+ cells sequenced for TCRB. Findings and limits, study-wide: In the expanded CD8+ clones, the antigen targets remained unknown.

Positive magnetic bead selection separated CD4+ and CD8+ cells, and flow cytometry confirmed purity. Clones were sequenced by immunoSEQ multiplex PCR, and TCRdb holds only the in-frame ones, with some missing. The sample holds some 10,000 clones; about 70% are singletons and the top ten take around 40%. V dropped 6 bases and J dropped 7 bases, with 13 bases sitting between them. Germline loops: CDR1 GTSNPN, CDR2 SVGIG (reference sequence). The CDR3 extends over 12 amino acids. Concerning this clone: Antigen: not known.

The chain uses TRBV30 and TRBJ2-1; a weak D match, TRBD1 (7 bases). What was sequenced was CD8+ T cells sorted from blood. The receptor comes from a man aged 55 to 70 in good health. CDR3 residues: CACDRAGNEQFF. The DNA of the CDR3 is TGTGCCTGTGACAGGGCGGGAAATGAGCAGTTCTTC.